The 29 T cell receptor beta chains below all came from one sample that was sequenced in a study of shared clonotypes between healthy human individuals. TCRdb's table, derived via immunoSEQ multiplex PCR, lists solely in-frame clones and lacks some. The profile shows roughly 1.4 million clones, roughly 98.5% of them singletons. Sequenced input: naive CD4+ T cells sorted from blood. Documented subset: CD45RA+ positively selected. All receptors come from a man in his thirties or forties in good health.

Regarding this clone: An end of the junction differs from the germline gene, which may be a read error. The rearrangement joins TRBV25-1 to TRBJ2-5; D uncertain. This CDR3 is 14 amino acids long. The V gene's germline CDR1 is MGHDK and CDR2 SYGVNS. The CDR3 bases are TGTGCCAGCGGTGAACCGAAACCTCAAGAGACCCAGTACTTC. Its translation: CASGEPKPQETQYF.

This chain links TRBV28 with TRBJ1-2, with no clear D. The CDR3 extends over 13 amino acids. In germline, CDR1 is MDHEN, CDR2 SYDVKM. V was trimmed by 7 bases and J by 7 bases, leaving 16 bases between them. CDR3 DNA: TGTGCCAGCACTAGTCTAAGGGATTCTGGCTACACCTTC. It yields the protein CASTSLRDSGYTF.

This chain connects TRBV18 to TRBJ2-5, with D perhaps matching TRBD2 (6 bases). Trimming pared 3 bases from V and 5 bases from J, leaving 16 bases between. Germline V CDR1 and CDR2: KGHSH, LQKENI. CDR3 length equals 15 residues. The CDR3 sequence is CASSPTREAWETQYF. CDR3 nucleotides: TGTGCCAGCTCACCTACAAGGGAGGCATGGGAGACCCAGTACTTC.

The V call is TRBV10-2, the J call TRBJ1-1; D is unclear. This CDR3 is 14 amino acids long. Germline values: CDR1 WSHSY, CDR2 SAAADI. V lost 2 bases, J lost 1 base, and 8 bases lay in between. The CDR3 DNA reads as TGCGCCAGCAGTGAGGTTGATGGGAACACTGAAGCTTTCTTT. Amino acid sequence: CASSEVDGNTEAFF.

The genes are TRBV7-9 and TRBJ2-1, with D perhaps TRBD2 (6 bases). V lost 5 bases and J 9 bases, leaving 11 bases between the germline ends. The germline gives CDR1 SEHNR, CDR2 FQNEAQ (reference sequence). The CDR3 has 12 residues. CDR3 protein: CASSVPGGEQFF. CDR3 nucleotide sequence: TGTGCCAGCAGCGTCCCCGGGGGTGAGCAGTTCTTC.

The rearrangement joins TRBV18 to TRBJ2-1; TRBD2 matches 11 bases. The length of the CDR3 is 16 residues. Germline CDR1 KGHSH, CDR2 LQKENI. V was clipped by 4 bases and J by 8 bases; unmatched bases: 10. The CDR3 loop is CASSLRVAGGPDEQFF. Here the CDR3 DNA reads TGTGCCAGCTCACTAAGGGTAGCGGGAGGGCCCGATGAGCAGTTCTTC.

This clone has a single count. The V gene is TRBV27, the J gene TRBJ1-1, with 7 bases identical to TRBD1. V shed 5 bases, J shed 4 bases, and the junction held 10 bases outside the gene matches. The V gene's germline CDR1 is MNHEY and CDR2 SMNVEV (reference sequence). The CDR3 runs to 15 residues. The CDR3 reads CASSPYRGGGTEAFF. As DNA, the CDR3 is TGTGCCAGCAGTCCGTACAGGGGTGGGGGCACTGAAGCTTTCTTT.

The CDR3 region has the DNA TGTGCCAGCAATGGCGGATACAATCAGCCCCAGCATTTT. Amino acid sequence: CASNGGYNQPQHF. This rearrangement joins TRBV6-6 to TRBJ1-5; the D is unclear. The germline CDR1 and CDR2 sequences are MNHNY and SVGAGI (reference sequence). The V and J ends lost 7 bases and 3 bases respectively, with 10 bases between them. The CDR3 is 13 residues long.

The chain combines TRBV28 with TRBJ1-3; a weak D match, TRBD1 (5 bases). V lost 8 bases and J 2 bases, leaving 13 bases between the germline ends. Germline V gene data show CDR1 as MDHEN and CDR2 as SYDVKM. The CDR3 spans 14 residues. The CDR3 DNA sequence: TGTGCCAGCGGCAGGGCCGGCACTGGAAACACCATATATTTT. Its protein is CASGRAGTGNTIYF.

V usage is TRBV27 and J usage is TRBJ2-3; no reliable D call. The CDR3 runs to 14 residues. The V end lost 0 bases, the J end lost 2 bases, and 6 bases lay between the germline ends. CDR1 and CDR2 (germline): MNHEY, SMNVEV (reference sequence). For the CDR3, the DNA is TGTGCCAGCAGTTTATCCCGGCTCACAGATACGCAGTATTTT. It encodes CASSLSRLTDTQYF.

A remark on this clone: The same CDR3 also results from other DNA sequences found in this sample. The chain carries TRBV18 and TRBJ2-7, with D maybe TRBD1 (5 bases). The V gene lost 6 bases and the J gene lost 2 bases, with 11 bases spanning the gap. The CDR3 consists of 13 residues. The germline V gene has CDR1 KGHSH and CDR2 LQKENI. The CDR3 nucleotides read TGTGCCAGCTCCCCAAGACAGACCTACGAGCAGTACTTC. Protein: CASSPRQTYEQYF.

This chain connects TRBV29-1 to TRBJ2-7; unclear D gene. Looked up from germline, CDR1 is SQVTM and CDR2 is ANQGSEA. The CDR3 sequence is 15 residues long. Trimming pared 2 bases from V and 0 bases from J, leaving 14 bases between. The CDR3 DNA sequence: TGCAGCGTTGAACGTCTAGGGTACAACTCCTACGAGCAGTACTTC. This gives the protein CSVERLGYNSYEQYF.

The chain combines TRBV18 with TRBJ2-7; 12 bases are shared with TRBD2. This CDR3 is built from 15 residues. From germline, CDR1 is KGHSH and CDR2 LQKENI. V lost 3 bases, J lost 7 bases, and 7 bases stayed unmatched. CDR3: CASSPVRTSGKEQYF. DNA for the CDR3: TGTGCCAGCTCACCCGTTCGGACTAGCGGGAAAGAGCAGTACTTC.

This rearrangement joins TRBV27 to TRBJ2-7; 8 nucleotides align to TRBD2. This CDR3 spans 14 amino acids. CDR1 and CDR2 (germline): MNHEY, SMNVEV (reference sequence). The V and J ends lost 9 bases and 3 bases, in that order; junction bases with no gene match: 10. CDR3 bases: TGTGCCAGGAAGCCCTTAGCGGGAAGCTACGAGCAGTACTTC. Its translation: CARKPLAGSYEQYF.

J is TRBJ1-1 and V is TRBV7-2; D gene unclear. This CDR3 has 16 amino acids. Trimming removed 2 bases from V and 2 bases from J, with 15 bases in between. CDR1 is SGHTA and CDR2 is FQGNSA in the germline V gene. The CDR3: CASSLQPIGSNTEAFF. The CDR3, as DNA: TGTGCCAGCAGCTTACAACCAATCGGGTCCAACACTGAAGCTTTCTTT.

V and J are TRBV10-3 and TRBJ1-2, with TRBD1 matching 7 bases. V lost 8 bases and J lost 3; bases outside the gene matches: 6. The CDR3 covers 13 residues. Germline V gene lookup returns CDR1 ENHRY and CDR2 SYGVKD. The chain's CDR3 is CAIQQGLDYGYTF. Here the CDR3 DNA reads TGTGCCATCCAACAGGGGTTGGACTATGGCTACACCTTC.

This rearrangement joins TRBV30 to TRBJ2-4, with 10 bases that match TRBD2. This CDR3 is 13 amino acids long. CDR1 is GTSNPN and CDR2 is SVGIG in the germline V gene (reference sequence). V shed 1 base, J shed 6 bases, and the junction held 0 bases outside the gene matches. The CDR3 loop reads CAWSGTSGNIQYF. CDR3 bases: TGTGCCTGGAGTGGGACTAGCGGAAACATTCAGTACTTC.

The chain links TRBV5-4 to TRBJ2-1, with TRBD1 matching 12 bases. CDR3 length equals 16 residues. The trim removed 4 bases at V and 7 bases at J, leaving 9 bases unmatched. Looked up from germline, CDR1 is SGHNT and CDR2 is YYREEE (reference sequence). CDR3 sequence: CASSQPGQGAGNEQFF. The DNA of the CDR3 is TGTGCCAGCAGCCAACCGGGACAGGGGGCGGGAAATGAGCAGTTCTTC.

This clone came up once. V and J are TRBV9 and TRBJ2-2; D remains ambiguous. Germline assignment: CDR1 SGDLS and CDR2 YYNGEE. With 3 bases removed from V and 6 bases from J, the gap between germline ends came to 9 bases. The CDR3 is 13 residues long. The CDR3 DNA reads TGTGCCAGCAGCGCCCTAGTTGCCGGGGAGCTGTTTTTT. It specifies CASSALVAGELFF.

V is TRBV11-3 and J is TRBJ2-2; D not certain. The CDR3 is 13 residues long. Trimming removed 7 bases from V and 4 bases from J, with 10 bases in between. Germline V CDR1 and CDR2: SGHNT, YENEEA. CDR3 nucleotides: TGTGCCAGCATTCCCAGGATCACCGGGGAGCTGTTTTTT. It translates to CASIPRITGELFF.

The CDR3 spells CASRRTGQGYSGNTIYF. CDR3 bases: TGTGCCAGCAGGCGTACGGGACAGGGGTACTCTGGAAACACCATATATTTT. The chain has TRBV11-2 and TRBJ1-3, with 10 bases identical to TRBD1. Germline assignment: CDR1 SGHAT and CDR2 FQNNGV. The CDR3 spans 17 residues. The V segment lost 6 bases and the J segment 0 bases; nucleotides outside the gene matches: 8.

The chain has TRBV4-2 and TRBJ1-5; TRBD1 is a possible D gene (6 bases). Germline V CDR1 and CDR2: LGHNA, YNFKEQ. The CDR3 runs 15 residues. With 8 bases removed from V and 6 bases from J, the gap between germline ends came to 20 bases. CDR3 DNA: TGTGCCAGCGGAGCCCCCGAAAGGGGGTTTCAGCCCCAGCATTTT. Residues: CASGAPERGFQPQHF.

This chain joins TRBV5-1 and TRBJ2-5; the D is unclear. V lost 1 base to trimming and J lost 0 bases, with 7 bases between them. Germline values: CDR1 SGHRS, CDR2 YFSETQ. This CDR3 is built from 14 residues. CDR3 sequence: CASSLILNQETQYF. CDR3 bases: TGCGCCAGCAGCTTGATACTCAACCAAGAGACCCAGTACTTC.

V gene TRBV2 combines with J gene TRBJ2-7; 14 nucleotides match TRBD2. With V trimmed by 7 bases and J by 1 base, 6 bases remained unmatched. CDR3 length: 16 residues. Germline-derived CDR1 and CDR2 are SNHLY and FYNNEI. The CDR3 loop reads CASIDGTSGRSYEQYF. Written as DNA, the CDR3 is TGTGCCAGCATTGATGGGACTAGCGGGAGATCCTACGAGCAGTACTTC.

On this clone itself: This same CDR3 is encoded by further DNA sequences in the sample. The chain has TRBV9 and TRBJ2-7; D tentatively reads TRBD1 or TRBD2 (5 bases each). The CDR3 spans 14 residues. Germline CDR1 and CDR2: SGDLS and YYNGEE. V was pared by 0 bases and J by 4 bases, with 11 bases between. The CDR3 nucleotides are TGTGCCAGCAGCGTAGCTTATGGGGGATACGAGCAGTACTTC. Protein sequence: CASSVAYGGYEQYF.

The chain employs TRBV5-8 and TRBJ2-3; 9 bases are a match to TRBD2. Germline values: CDR1 SGHTS, CDR2 YDEGEE. The CDR3 runs to 16 residues. The junction had 3 bases not matched to a gene; V was cut back by 0 bases and J by 1 base. The CDR3: CASSLGVAGGTDTQYF. The CDR3 coding sequence is TGTGCCAGCAGCTTGGGGGTAGCGGGAGGCACAGATACGCAGTATTTT. Supplemented by reference TRBV5-8 and TRBJ2-3, the full variable domain reads EAGVTQSPTHLIKTRGQQATLRCSPISGHTSVYWYQQALGLGLQFLLWYDEGEERNRGNFPPRFSGRQFPNYSSELNVNALELEDSALYLCASSLGVAGGTDTQYFGPGTRLTVL.

The V gene is TRBV10-3, the J gene TRBJ1-2, with 9 nucleotides matching TRBD1. CDR3 length: 16 residues. V dropped 0 bases and J dropped 5; count of bases not matched to a gene: 7. CDR1 is ENHRY, CDR2 SYGVKD, per germline. The chain's CDR3 is CAISESATGGRYGYTF. As DNA, the CDR3 is TGTGCCATCAGTGAGTCAGCGACAGGGGGACGGTATGGCTACACCTTC.

This rearrangement joins TRBV7-9 to TRBJ2-1, with a possible D match to TRBD1 (5 bases). From germline, CDR1 is SEHNR and CDR2 FQNEAQ (reference sequence). V lost 5 bases and J 5 bases, leaving 7 bases between the germline ends. The CDR3 is 12 residues long. The CDR3 is CASSTRDNEQFF. The CDR3, as DNA: TGTGCCAGCAGCACCAGGGACAATGAGCAGTTCTTC. The full variable domain, its missing parts supplied by reference TRBV7-9 and TRBJ2-1, is DTGVSQNPRHKITKRGQNVTFRCDPISEHNRLYWYRQTLGQGPEFLTYFQNEAQLEKSRLLSDRFSAERPKGSFSTLEIQRTEQGDSAMYLCASSTRDNEQFFGPGTRLTVL.

The V and J genes are TRBV18 and TRBJ2-3; D might be TRBD2 (6 bases). CDR1 KGHSH and CDR2 LQKENI come from the germline V gene. V lost 6 bases and J 6 bases, leaving 19 bases between the germline ends. This CDR3 has 15 residues. The CDR3 protein is CASSMKGGPGDTQYF. Written as DNA, the CDR3 is TGTGCCAGCTCGATGAAGGGAGGCCCGGGGGATACGCAGTATTTT.